These T cell receptor beta chains were read from a single sample in a study of T cell changes during pregnancy in multiple sclerosis. Using immunoSEQ multiplex PCR, the repertoire was profiled, and TCRdb retains in-frame clones only, with some absent. Of 93,000 or so clones listed, roughly 92% are singletons. The sample in question was peripheral blood, obtained after pregnancy. The receptors derive from a female donor with multiple sclerosis, enrolled in a pregnancy study. CDR3s include the opening cysteine and the closing phenylalanine or tryptophan. The D gene is left open where the match is weak. Clone size is shown for a subset of rows, as once, few, many or a class of expanded clone.

d_call | j_call | clone_size | v_call | cdr3_aa | cdr3_nt
TRBD1 | TRBJ2-1 | NA | TRBV15 | CATSKLGQGPFF | TGTGCCACCAGCAAATTGGGACAGGGTCCGTTCTTC
NA | TRBJ2-5 | NA | TRBV15 | CATSRDGSRQETQYF | TGTGCCACCAGCAGAGATGGTAGCCGTCAGGAGACCCAGTACTTC
NA | TRBJ1-5 | NA | TRBV9 | CASSVGGGLNQPQHF | TGTGCCAGCAGCGTAGGTGGAGGGCTCAATCAGCCCCAGCATTTT
TRBD1 | TRBJ2-5 | NA | TRBV5-1 | CASSPGQGGTQYF | TGCGCCAGCAGCCCCGGACAGGGCGGGACCCAGTACTTC
NA | TRBJ2-7 | once | TRBV7-8 | CASSVDFSYEQYF | TGTGCCAGCAGCGTGGACTTCTCCTACGAGCAGTACTTC
TRBD1 | TRBJ2-2 | NA | TRBV13 | CASSSKRTGRPGELFF | TGTGCCAGCAGCTCAAAGAGGACAGGGAGGCCCGGGGAGCTGTTTTTT
NA | TRBJ2-1 | NA | TRBV9 | CASRTGPWTGNEQFF | TGTGCCAGCAGAACCGGGCCGTGGACGGGGAATGAGCAGTTCTTC
NA | TRBJ2-7 | NA | TRBV18 | CASSPYLEGAQVGQYF | TGTGCCAGCTCACCATACCTGGAGGGGGCGCAGGTTGGGCAGTACTTC
NA | TRBJ2-1 | NA | TRBV6-1 | CASSETGSIHEQFF | TGTGCCAGCTCTGAGACAGGTTCGATCCATGAGCAGTTCTTC
NA | TRBJ2-2 | NA | TRBV18 | CASSRIPGELFF | TGTGCCAGCTCACGTATTCCCGGGGAGCTGTTTTTT
NA | TRBJ2-7 | few | TRBV27 | CASSPSRAYEQYF | TGTGCCAGCAGTCCCTCGAGAGCTTACGAGCAGTACTTC
TRBD2 | TRBJ2-2 | few | TRBV9 | CASRGEGTGELFF | TGTGCCAGCCGAGGGGAGGGCACCGGGGAGCTGTTTTTT
NA | TRBJ2-5 | NA | TRBV7-3 | CASSQGVRQTQYF | TGTGCCAGCAGCCAAGGGGTTCGGCAGACCCAGTACTTC
TRBD1 | TRBJ1-2 | NA | TRBV9 | CASSSRDRQPTPGGYTF | TGTGCCAGCAGCAGCCGGGACAGACAACCTACCCCTGGGGGCTACACCTTC
NA | TRBJ1-4 | NA | TRBV19 | CASRELLTNEKLFF | TGTGCCAGTAGGGAACTATTAACTAATGAAAAACTGTTTTTT
NA | TRBJ2-2 | NA | TRBV15 | CATGGRANTGELFF | TGTGCCACCGGGGGCAGAGCGAACACCGGGGAGCTGTTTTTT
TRBD1 | TRBJ2-1 | NA | TRBV5-1 | CASSLPSGGARDEQFF | TGCGCCAGCAGCTTGCCTTCAGGGGGCGCGAGGGATGAGCAGTTCTTC
TRBD1 | TRBJ2-3 | NA | TRBV2 | CASSRRGTGGSTDTQYF | TGTGCCAGCAGCCGGAGGGGTACAGGGGGTAGCACAGATACGCAGTATTTT
NA | TRBJ2-5 | NA | TRBV20-1 | CSAERAGEQYF | TGCAGTGCGGAGAGGGCCGGTGAGCAGTACTTC
NA | TRBJ1-2 | NA | TRBV19 | CASRKGPFYGYTF | TGTGCCAGTAGGAAGGGGCCGTTCTATGGCTACACCTTC
NA | TRBJ1-1 | NA | TRBV7-9 | CASTTGSGGQLVEAFF | TGTGCCAGCACCACAGGGTCCGGGGGGCAGCTTGTTGAAGCTTTCTTT
TRBD1 | TRBJ2-2 | NA | TRBV28 | CASSPDRGFTGELFF | TGTGCCAGCAGTCCGGACAGGGGGTTTACCGGGGAGCTGTTTTTT
NA | TRBJ2-1 | NA | TRBV4-2 | CASSQDGETESQFF | TGTGCCAGCAGCCAAGATGGTGAGACAGAGTCCCAGTTCTTC
TRBD2 | TRBJ2-1 | NA | TRBV11-3 | CASTLKRGSSYNEQFF | TGTGCCAGCACCTTAAAGCGGGGAAGCTCCTACAATGAGCAGTTCTTC
TRBD1 | TRBJ1-5 | NA | TRBV6-1 | CASSRQGAAYQPQHF | TGTGCCAGCAGCCGACAGGGGGCGGCCTATCAGCCCCAGCATTTT
NA | TRBJ2-2 | NA | TRBV7-3 | CASRLNKAGELFF | TGTGCCAGCCGACTCAATAAAGCCGGGGAGCTGTTTTTT